These 5 T cell receptor beta chains were sequenced from one sample in a study of T cells in tumors after PD-1 blockade. Repertoires were generated with immunoSEQ multiplex PCR, while TCRdb's copy carries only in-frame clones and drops some. The sample consists of some 66,000 clones, around 72% of them appearing once. Sequenced here: PBMCs, sampled after anti-PD-1 treatment. All receptors derive from a human donor with basal cell carcinoma.

The chain recombines TRBV5-1 with TRBJ1-1; 9 bases are shared with TRBD1. Trimming took 2 bases from V and 2 from J; bases not matched to a gene: 7. CDR1 is SGHRS, CDR2 YFSETQ, per germline. This CDR3 is 16 amino acids long. CDR3 sequence reads: CASSFGDRAVNTEAFF. In DNA, the CDR3 is TGCGCCAGCAGCTTCGGGGACAGGGCGGTTAACACTGAAGCTTTCTTT.

The gene calls are TRBV5-4 and TRBJ1-2; 9 bases match TRBD1. Germline loops: CDR1 SGHNT, CDR2 YYREEE (reference sequence). V dropped 4 bases and J dropped 7; count of bases not matched to a gene: 8. The CDR3 sequence is 14 residues long. Written as DNA, the CDR3 is TGTGCCAGCAGCCCCCGGGACAGGGTATCTGGCTACACCTTC. Its protein is CASSPRDRVSGYTF.

This clone was counted between two and nine times. This chain uses TRBV5-1 with TRBJ2-5, with a weak D call TRBD1 (5 bases). V lost 4 bases and J lost 1, with 11 bases in between. CDR3 length: 14 residues. Germline CDR1 and CDR2: SGHRS and YFSETQ. In nucleotides, the CDR3 is TGCGCCAGCAGCAAACAGGTTCTCCAAGAGACCCAGTACTTC. This translates into CASSKQVLQETQYF. Full variable domain (outside the CDR3, taken from reference TRBV5-1 and TRBJ2-5): KAGVTQTPRYLIKTRGQQVTLSCSPISGHRSVSWYQQTPGQGLQFLFEYFSETQRNKGNFPGRFSGRQFSNSRSEMNVSTLELGDSALYLCASSKQVLQETQYFGPGTRLLVL.

The table lists this clone with a few counts. This chain joins TRBV20-1 and TRBJ1-1; unclear D gene. This CDR3 region has 9 residues. The V end was cut by 6 bases, the J end by 3 bases, with 2 bases between. Germline V gene sequence: CDR1 DFQATT, CDR2 SNEGSKA (reference sequence). CDR3 sequence reads: CSADTEAFF. The CDR3, as DNA: TGCAGTGCCGACACTGAAGCTTTCTTT.

The chain uses TRBV2 and TRBJ2-3, with D uncertain. Germline CDR1 reads SNHLY; CDR2 reads FYNNEI. The CDR3 is 14 amino acids. Trimming took 5 bases from V and 2 from J, leaving 11 bases between them. The CDR3 sequence: CASSFSKLTDTQYF. The CDR3 DNA follows: TGTGCCAGCAGTTTCTCCAAGCTCACAGATACGCAGTATTTT.